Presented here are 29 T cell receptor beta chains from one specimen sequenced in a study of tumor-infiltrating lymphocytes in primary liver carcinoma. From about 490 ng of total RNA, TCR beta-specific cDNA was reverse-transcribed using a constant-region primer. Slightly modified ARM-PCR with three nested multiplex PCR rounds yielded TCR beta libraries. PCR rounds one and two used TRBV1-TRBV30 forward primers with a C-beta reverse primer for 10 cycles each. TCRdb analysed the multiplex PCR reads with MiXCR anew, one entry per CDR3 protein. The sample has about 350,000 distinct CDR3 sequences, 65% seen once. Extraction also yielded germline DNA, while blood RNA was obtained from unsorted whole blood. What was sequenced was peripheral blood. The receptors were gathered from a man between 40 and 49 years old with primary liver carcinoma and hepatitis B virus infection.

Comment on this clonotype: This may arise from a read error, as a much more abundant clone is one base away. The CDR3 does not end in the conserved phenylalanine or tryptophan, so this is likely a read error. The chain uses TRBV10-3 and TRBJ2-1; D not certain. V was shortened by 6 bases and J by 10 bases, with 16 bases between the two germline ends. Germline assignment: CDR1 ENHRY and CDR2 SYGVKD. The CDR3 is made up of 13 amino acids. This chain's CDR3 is CAIRVATAVEQFL. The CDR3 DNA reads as TGTGCCATCAGGGTAGCCACCGCCGTAGAGCAGTTCCTC.

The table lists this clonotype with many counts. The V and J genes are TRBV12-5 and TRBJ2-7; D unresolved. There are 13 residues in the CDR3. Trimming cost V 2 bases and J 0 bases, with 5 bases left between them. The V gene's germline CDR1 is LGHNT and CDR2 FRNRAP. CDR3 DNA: TGTGCTAGTGGTTTGACTAACTCCTACGAGCAGTACTTC. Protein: CASGLTNSYEQYF.

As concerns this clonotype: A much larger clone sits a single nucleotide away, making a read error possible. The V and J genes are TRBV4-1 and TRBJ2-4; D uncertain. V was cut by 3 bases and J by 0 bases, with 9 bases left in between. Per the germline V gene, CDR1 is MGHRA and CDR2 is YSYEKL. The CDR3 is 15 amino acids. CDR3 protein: CASSHLELAKNIQYF. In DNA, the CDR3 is TGCGCCAGCAGCCATCTGGAGTTAGCCAAAAACATTCAGTACTTC.

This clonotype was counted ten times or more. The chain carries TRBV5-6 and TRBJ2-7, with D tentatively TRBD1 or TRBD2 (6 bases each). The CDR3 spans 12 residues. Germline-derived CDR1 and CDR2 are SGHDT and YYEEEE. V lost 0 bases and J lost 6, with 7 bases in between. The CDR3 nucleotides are TGTGCCAGCAGCTTGGAGGGGGGCGAGCAGTACTTC. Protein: CASSLEGGEQYF.

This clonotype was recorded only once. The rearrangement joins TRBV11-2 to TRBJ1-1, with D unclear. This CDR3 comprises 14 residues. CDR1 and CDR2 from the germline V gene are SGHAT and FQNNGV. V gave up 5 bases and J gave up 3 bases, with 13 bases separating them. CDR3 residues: CASSRPKGYTEAFF. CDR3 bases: TGTGCCAGCAGCCGACCCAAGGGTTACACTGAAGCTTTCTTT.

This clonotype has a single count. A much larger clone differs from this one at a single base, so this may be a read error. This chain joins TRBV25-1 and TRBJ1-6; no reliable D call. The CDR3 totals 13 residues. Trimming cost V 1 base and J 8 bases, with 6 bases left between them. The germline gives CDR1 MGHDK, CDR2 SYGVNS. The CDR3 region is CASSESRDSPLHF. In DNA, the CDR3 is TGTGCCAGCAGTGAATCTAGGGATTCACCCCTCCACTTT.

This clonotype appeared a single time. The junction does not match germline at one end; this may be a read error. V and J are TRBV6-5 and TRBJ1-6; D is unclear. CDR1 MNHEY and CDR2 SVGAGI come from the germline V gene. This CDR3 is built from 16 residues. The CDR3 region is CASSYSGDQLHSSLHF. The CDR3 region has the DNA TGTGCCAGCAGTTACTCCGGCGACCAGCTTCATTCATCCCTCCACTTT.

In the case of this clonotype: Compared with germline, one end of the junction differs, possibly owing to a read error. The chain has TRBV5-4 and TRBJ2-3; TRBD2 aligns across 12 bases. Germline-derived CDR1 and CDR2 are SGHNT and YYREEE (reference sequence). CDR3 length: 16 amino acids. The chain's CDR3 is CASSLPGLAGPDTRYF. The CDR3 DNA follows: TGTGCCAGCAGCCTACCGGGACTAGCGGGCCCGGATACGCGGTATTTT. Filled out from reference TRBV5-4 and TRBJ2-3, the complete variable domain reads ETGVTQSPTHLIKTRGQQVTLRCSSQSGHNTVSWYQQALGQGPQFIFQYYREEENGRGNFPPRFSGLQFPNYSSELNVNALELDDSALYLCASSLPGLAGPDTRYFGPGTRLTVL.

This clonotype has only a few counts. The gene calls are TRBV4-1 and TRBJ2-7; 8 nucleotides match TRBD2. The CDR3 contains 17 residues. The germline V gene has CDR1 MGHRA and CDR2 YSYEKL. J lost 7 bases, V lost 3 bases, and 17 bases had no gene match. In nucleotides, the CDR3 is TGCGCCAGCAGCCACCCCGGGGGGGACTCCCGGGAGGGGGAGCAGTACTTC. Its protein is CASSHPGGDSREGEQYF.

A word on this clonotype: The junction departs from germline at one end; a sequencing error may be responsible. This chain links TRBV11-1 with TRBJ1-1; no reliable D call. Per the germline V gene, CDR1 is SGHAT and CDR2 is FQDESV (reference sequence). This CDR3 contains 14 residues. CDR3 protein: CARSLATEGTEAFF. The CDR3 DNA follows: TGTGCCAGGAGCTTAGCGACCGAGGGAACTGAAGCTTTCTTT.

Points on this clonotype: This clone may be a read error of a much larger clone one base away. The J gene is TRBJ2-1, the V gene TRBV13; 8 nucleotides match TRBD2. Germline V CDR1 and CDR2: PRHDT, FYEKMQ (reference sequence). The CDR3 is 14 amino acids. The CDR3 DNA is TGTGCCAGCAGCCACATCGGGACTAGAAATGAGCAGTCCTTC. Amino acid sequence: CASSHIGTRNEQSF. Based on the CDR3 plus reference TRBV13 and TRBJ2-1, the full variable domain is AAGVIQSPRHLIKEKRETATLKCYPIPRHDTVYWYQQGPGQDPQFLISFYEKMQSDKGSIPDRFSAQQFSDYHSELNMSSLELGDSALYFCASSHIGTRNEQSFGPGTRLTVL.

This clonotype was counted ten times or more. CDR3 nucleotides: TGCAGCGTTGCTACAAGGATGAACACTGAAGCTTTCTTT. Amino acid sequence: CSVATRMNTEAFF. The V call is TRBV29-1, the J call TRBJ1-1; D unclear. Trimming cost V 4 bases and J 0 bases, with 9 bases left between them. This CDR3 has 13 residues. CDR1 is SQVTM, CDR2 ANQGSEA, per germline.

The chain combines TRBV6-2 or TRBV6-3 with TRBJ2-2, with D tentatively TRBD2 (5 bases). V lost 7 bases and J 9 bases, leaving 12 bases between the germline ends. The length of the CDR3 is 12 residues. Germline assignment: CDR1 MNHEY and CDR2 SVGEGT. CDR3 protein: CASNMGARELFF. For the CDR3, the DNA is TGTGCCAGCAATATGGGAGCCCGGGAGCTGTTTTTT.

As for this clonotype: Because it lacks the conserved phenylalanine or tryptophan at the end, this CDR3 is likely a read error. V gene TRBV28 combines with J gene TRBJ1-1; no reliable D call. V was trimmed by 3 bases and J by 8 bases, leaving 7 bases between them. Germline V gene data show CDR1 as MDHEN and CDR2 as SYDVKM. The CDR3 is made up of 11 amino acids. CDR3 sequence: CASSFGEEAFC. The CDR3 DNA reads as TGTGCCAGCAGTTTTGGAGAGGAAGCTTTCTGT.

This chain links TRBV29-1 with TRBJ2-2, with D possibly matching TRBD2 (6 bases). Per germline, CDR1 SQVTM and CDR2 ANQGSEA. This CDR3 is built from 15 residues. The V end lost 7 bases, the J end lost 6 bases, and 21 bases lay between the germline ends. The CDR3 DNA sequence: TGCAGCGCAGCTGGTGGTTGGAGGGAACCCGGGGAGCTGTTTTTT. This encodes CSAAGGWREPGELFF.

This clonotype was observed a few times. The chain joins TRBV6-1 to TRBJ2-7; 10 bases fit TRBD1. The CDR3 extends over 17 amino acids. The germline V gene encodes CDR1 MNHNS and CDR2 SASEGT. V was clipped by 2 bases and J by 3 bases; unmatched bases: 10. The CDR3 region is CASSEKGWGQGSYEQYF. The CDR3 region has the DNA TGTGCCAGCAGTGAAAAGGGGTGGGGACAGGGGAGCTACGAGCAGTACTTC.

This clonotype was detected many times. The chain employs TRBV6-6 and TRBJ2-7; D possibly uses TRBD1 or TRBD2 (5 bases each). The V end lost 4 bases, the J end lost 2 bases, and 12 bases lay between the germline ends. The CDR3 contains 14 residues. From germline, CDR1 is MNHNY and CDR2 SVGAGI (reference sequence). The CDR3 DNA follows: TGTGCCAGCAGTTCCGGGACGAGTACCTACGAGCAGTACTTC. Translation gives CASSSGTSTYEQYF.

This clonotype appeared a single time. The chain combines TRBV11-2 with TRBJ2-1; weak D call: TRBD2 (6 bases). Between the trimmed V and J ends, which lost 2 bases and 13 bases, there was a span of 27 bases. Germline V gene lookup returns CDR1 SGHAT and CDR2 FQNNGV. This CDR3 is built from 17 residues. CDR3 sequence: CASSLQNSGLTTMRQFF. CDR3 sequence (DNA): TGTGCCAGCAGCTTACAGAATAGCGGACTCACTACTATGAGACAGTTCTTC.

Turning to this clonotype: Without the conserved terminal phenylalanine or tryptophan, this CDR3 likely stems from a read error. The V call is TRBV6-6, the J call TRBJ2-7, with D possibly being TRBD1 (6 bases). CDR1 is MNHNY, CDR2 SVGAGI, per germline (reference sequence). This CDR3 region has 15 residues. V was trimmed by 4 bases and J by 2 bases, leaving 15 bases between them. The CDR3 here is CASSSAQGYTYEQYL. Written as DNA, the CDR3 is TGTGCCAGCAGTTCAGCTCAGGGGTATACCTACGAGCAGTACCTC.

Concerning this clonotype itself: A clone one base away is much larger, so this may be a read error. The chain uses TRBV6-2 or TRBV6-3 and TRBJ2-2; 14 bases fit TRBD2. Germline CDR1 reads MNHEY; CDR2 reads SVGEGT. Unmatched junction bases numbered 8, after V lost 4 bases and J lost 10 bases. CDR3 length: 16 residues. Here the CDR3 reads CASSSGLAGVVEELFF. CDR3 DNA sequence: TGTGCCAGCAGTTCGGGACTAGCGGGAGTGGTCGAGGAGCTGTTTTTT.

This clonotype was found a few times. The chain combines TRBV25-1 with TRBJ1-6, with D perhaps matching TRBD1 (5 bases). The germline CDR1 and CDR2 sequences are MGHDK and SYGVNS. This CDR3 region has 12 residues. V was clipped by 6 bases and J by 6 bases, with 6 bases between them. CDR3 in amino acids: CASRGTNSPLHF. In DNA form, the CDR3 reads TGTGCCAGCAGGGGGACTAATTCACCCCTCCACTTT.

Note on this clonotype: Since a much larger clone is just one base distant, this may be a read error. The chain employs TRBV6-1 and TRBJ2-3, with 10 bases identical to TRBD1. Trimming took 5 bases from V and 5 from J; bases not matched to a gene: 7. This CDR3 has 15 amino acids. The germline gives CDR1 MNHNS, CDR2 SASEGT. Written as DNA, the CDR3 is TGTGCCAGCAGTTGGTGGACAGGGGGTAAAGATACGCAGTATTTT. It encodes CASSWWTGGKDTQYF.

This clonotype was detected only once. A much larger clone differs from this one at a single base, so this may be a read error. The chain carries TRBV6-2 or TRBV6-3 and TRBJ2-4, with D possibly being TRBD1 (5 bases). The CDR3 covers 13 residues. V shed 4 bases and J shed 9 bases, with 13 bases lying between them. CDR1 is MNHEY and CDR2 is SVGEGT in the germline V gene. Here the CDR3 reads CASSSGLRGIQYF. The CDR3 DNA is TGTGCCAGCAGTTCGGGTCTTAGGGGCATTCAGTACTTC.

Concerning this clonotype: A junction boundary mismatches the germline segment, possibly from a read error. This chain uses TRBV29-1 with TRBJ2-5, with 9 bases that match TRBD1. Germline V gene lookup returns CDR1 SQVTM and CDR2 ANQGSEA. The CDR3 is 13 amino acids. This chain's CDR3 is CSIEHRGRETQYF. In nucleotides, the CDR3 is TGCAGCATTGAACACAGGGGGCGAGAGACCCAGTACTTC.

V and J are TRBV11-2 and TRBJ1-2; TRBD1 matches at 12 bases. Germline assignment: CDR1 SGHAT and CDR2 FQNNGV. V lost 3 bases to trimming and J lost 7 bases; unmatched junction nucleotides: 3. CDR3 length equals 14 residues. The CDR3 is CASSLGQGARGYTF. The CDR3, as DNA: TGTGCCAGCAGCTTGGGACAGGGGGCACGTGGCTACACCTTC.

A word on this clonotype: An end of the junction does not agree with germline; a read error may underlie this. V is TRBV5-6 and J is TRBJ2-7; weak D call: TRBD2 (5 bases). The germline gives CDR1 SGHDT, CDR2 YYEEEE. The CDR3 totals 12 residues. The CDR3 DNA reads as TGTACCAGCAGCTGGACTTCTGGCGAGCAGTACTTC. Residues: CTSSWTSGEQYF.

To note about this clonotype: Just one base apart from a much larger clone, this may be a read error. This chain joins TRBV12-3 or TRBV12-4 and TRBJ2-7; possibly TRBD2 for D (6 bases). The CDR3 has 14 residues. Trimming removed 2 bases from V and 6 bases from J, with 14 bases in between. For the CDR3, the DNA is TGTGCCAGCAGTTTACTATCGGGAGAGGGCGAGCAGTACTTC. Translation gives CASSLLSGEGEQYF.

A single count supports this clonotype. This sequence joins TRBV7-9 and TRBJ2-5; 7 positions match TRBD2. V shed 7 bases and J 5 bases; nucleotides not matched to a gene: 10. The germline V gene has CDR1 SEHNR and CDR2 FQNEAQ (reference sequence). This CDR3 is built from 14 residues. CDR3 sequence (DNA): TGTGCCAGCATCACGGGAGGCGGGTCGGAGACCCAGTACTTC. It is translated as CASITGGGSETQYF.

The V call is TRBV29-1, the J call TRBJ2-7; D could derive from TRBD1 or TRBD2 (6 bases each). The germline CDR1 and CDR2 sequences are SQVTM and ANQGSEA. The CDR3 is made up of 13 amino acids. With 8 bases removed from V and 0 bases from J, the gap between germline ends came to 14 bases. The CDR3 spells CSIAKGGSYEQYF. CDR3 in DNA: TGCAGCATTGCCAAGGGGGGCTCCTACGAGCAGTACTTC.